This T cell receptor (beta chain) was identified in a study of PD-1 blockade in classical Hodgkin lymphoma. Study-wide results and caveats: A reduction in baseline TCR diversity was reportedly seen in newly diagnosed patients relative to healthy donors. At C4D1, TCR diversity had climbed significantly for CD4+ cells, though not for CD8+ cells.

Losses at the gene ends were 7 bases for V and 2 bases for J; bases not matched to a gene: 7. Germline loops: CDR1 LNHDA, CDR2 SQIVND (reference sequence). CDR3 length: 14 amino acids. Note on this clone: The antigen is undetermined.

This table comes from immunoSEQ multiplex PCR, and its TCRdb copy is limited to in-frame clones, with some not included. The sample contains some 100,000 clones, roughly 92% of which appear only once. Brentuximab vedotin exposure varied, and every patient relapsed after autologous stem cell transplantation. This material consisted of peripheral blood mononuclear cells (PBMCs), taken at baseline. The chain carries TRBV19 and TRBJ1-2; 7 bases are shared with TRBD1. This TCR was recovered from a human donor with classical Hodgkin lymphoma. CDR3 residues: CASTWTGENYGYTF. CDR3 DNA sequence: TGTGCCAGTACCTGGACAGGAGAAAACTATGGCTACACCTTC.